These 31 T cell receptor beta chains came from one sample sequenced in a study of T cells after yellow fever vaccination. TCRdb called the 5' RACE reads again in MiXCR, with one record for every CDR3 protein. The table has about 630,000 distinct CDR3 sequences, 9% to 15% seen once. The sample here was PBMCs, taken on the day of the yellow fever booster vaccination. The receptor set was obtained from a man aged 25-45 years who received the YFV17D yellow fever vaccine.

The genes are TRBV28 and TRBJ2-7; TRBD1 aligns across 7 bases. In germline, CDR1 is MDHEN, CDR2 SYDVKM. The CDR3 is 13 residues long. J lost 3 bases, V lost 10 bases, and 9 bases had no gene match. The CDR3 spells CAIESGTVYEQYF. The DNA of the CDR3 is TGTGCCATCGAGTCCGGGACAGTCTACGAGCAGTACTTC.

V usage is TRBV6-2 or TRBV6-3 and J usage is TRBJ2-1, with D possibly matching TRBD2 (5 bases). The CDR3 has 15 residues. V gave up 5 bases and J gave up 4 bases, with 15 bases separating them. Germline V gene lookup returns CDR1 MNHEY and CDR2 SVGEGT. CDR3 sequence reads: CASSTLRGRYNEQFF. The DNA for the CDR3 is TGTGCCAGCAGTACTCTTCGCGGGCGTTACAATGAGCAGTTCTTC.

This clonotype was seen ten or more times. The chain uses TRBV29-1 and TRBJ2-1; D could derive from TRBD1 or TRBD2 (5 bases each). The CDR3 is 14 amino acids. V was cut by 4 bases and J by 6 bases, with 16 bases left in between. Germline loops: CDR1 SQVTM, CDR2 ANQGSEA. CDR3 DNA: TGCAGCGTTGTAGGGATCCGGGGCCCCAATGAGCAGTTCTTC. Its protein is CSVVGIRGPNEQFF.

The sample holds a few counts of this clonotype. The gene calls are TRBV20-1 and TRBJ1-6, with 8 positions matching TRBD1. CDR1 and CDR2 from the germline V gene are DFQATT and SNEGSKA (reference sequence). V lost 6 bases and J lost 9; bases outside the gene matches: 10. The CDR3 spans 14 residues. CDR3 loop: CSANSGGRGSPLHF. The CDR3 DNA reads TGCAGTGCAAATTCAGGGGGCAGAGGTTCACCCCTCCACTTT.

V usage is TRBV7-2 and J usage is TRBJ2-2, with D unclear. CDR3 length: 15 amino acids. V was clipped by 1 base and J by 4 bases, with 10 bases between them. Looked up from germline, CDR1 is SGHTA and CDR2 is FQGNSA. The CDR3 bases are TGTGCCAGCAGCTTAGTAGGCGGAAGCACCGGGGAGCTGTTTTTT. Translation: CASSLVGGSTGELFF.

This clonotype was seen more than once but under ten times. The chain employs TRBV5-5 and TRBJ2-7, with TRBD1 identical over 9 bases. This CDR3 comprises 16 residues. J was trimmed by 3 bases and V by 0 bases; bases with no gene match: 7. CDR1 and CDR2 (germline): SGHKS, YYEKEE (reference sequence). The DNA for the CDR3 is TGTGCCAGCAGCTTGGGTCGGGGACAGGGAAACTACGAGCAGTACTTC. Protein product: CASSLGRGQGNYEQYF.

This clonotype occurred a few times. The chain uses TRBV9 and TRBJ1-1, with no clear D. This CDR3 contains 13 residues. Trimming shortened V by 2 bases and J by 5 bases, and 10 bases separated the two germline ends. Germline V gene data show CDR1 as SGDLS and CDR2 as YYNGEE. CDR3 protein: CASSVNLETEAFF. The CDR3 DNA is TGTGCCAGCAGCGTTAACCTGGAGACTGAAGCTTTCTTT. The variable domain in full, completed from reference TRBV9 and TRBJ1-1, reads DSGVTQTPKHLITATGQRVTLRCSPRSGDLSVYWYQQSLDQGLQFLIQYYNGEERAKGNILERFSAQQFPDLHSELNLSSLELGDSALYFCASSVNLETEAFFGQGTRLTVV.

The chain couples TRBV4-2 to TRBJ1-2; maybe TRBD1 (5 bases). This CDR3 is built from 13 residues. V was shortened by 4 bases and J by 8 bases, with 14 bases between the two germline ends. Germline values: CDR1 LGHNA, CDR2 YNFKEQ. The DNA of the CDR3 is TGTGCCAGCAGCCCGTCCGTGGGGGGGGGCTACACCTTC. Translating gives CASSPSVGGGYTF.

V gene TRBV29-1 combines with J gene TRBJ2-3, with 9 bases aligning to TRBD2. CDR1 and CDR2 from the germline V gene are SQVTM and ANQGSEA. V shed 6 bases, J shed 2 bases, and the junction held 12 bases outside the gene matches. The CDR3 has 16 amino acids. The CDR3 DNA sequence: TGCAGCGTCTTGGATAGGACTAGCGACTCCACAGATACGCAGTATTTT. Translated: CSVLDRTSDSTDTQYF.

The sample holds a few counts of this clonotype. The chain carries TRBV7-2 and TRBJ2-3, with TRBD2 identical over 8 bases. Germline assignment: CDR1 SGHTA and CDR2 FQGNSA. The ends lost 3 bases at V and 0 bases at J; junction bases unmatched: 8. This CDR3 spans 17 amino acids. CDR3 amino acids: CASSLREAAGSTDTQYF. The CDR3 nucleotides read TGTGCCAGCAGCTTGCGGGAGGCAGCTGGGAGCACAGATACGCAGTATTTT.

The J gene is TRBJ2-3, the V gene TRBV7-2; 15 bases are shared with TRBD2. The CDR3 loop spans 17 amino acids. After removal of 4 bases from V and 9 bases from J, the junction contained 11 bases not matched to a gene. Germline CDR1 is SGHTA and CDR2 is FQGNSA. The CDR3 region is CASSSGLAGGPFDTQYF. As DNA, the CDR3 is TGTGCCAGCAGCTCGGGACTAGCGGGGGGTCCGTTCGACACGCAGTATTTT.

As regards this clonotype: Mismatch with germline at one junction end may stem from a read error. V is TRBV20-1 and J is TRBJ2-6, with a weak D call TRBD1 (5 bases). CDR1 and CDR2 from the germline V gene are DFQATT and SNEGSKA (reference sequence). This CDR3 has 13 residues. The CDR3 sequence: CSASDSGANVPTF. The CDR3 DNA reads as TGCAGTGCTAGCGACTCTGGGGCCAACGTCCCGACTTTC.

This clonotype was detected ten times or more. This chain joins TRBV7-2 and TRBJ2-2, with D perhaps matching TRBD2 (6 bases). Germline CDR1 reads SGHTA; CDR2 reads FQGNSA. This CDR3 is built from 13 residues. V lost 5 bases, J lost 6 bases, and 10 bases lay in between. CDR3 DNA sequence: TGTGCCAGCAGCCGCCCGGGAGCCGGGGAGCTGTTTTTT. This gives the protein CASSRPGAGELFF. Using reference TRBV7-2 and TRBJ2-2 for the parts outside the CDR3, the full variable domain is GAGVSQSPSNKVTEKGKDVELRCDPISGHTALYWYRQSLGQGLEFLIYFQGNSAPDKSGLPSDRFSAERTGGSVSTLTIQRTQQEDSAVYLCASSRPGAGELFFGEGSRLTVL.

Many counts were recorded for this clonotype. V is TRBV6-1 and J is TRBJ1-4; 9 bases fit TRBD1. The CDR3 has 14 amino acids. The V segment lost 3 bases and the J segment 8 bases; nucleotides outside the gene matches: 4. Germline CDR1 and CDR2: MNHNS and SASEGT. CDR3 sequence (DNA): TGTGCCAGCAGTGACGGACAGGGGCAGGAAAAACTGTTTTTT. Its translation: CASSDGQGQEKLFF.

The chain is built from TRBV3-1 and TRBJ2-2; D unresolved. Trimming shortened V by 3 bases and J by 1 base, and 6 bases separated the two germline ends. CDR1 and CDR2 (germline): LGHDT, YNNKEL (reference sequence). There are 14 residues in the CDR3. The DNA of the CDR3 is TGTGCCAGCAGCCAGGACCGGAACACCGGGGAGCTGTTTTTT. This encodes CASSQDRNTGELFF.

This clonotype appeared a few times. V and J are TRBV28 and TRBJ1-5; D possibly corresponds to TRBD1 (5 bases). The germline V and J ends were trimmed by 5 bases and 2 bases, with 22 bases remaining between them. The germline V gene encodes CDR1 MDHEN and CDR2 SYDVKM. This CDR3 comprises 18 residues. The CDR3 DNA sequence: TGTGCCAGCAGTCTCCGTTTGGAGCGGGGGGAAGGCAATCAGCCCCAGCATTTT. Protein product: CASSLRLERGEGNQPQHF.

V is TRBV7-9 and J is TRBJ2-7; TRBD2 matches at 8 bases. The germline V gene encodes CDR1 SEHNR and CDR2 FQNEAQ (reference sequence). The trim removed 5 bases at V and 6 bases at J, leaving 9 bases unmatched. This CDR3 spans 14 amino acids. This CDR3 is CASSVSGASLEQYF. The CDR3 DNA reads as TGTGCCAGCAGCGTTAGCGGGGCGTCTCTCGAGCAGTACTTC.

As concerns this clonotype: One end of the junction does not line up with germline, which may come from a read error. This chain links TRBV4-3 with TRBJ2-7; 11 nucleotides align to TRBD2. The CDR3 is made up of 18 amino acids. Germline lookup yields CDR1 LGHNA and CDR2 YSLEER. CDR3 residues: CASSRGTLTSGISDEQYF. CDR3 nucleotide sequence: TGCGCCAGCAGCCGGGGGACTCTGACTAGCGGGATCTCCGACGAGCAGTACTTC.

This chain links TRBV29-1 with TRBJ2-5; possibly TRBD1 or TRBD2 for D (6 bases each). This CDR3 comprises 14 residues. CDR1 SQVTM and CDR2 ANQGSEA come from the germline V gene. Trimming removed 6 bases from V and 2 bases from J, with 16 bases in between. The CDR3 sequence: CSVMEGGGQETQYF. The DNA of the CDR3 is TGCAGCGTGATGGAGGGGGGCGGACAAGAGACCCAGTACTTC.

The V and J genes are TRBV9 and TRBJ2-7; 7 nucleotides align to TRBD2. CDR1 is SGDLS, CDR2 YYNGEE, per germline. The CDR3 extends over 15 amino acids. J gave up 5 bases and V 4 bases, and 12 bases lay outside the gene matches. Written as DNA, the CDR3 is TGTGCCAGCAGCATAGGGTCAGCGGGAAGGAACGAGCAGTACTTC. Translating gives CASSIGSAGRNEQYF.

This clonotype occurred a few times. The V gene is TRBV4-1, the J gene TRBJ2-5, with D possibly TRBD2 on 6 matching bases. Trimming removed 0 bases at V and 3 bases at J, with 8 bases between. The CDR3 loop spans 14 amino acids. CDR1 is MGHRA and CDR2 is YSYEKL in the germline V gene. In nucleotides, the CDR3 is TGCGCCAGCAGCCAAGACCCGGGAGAAGAGACCCAGTACTTC. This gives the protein CASSQDPGEETQYF.

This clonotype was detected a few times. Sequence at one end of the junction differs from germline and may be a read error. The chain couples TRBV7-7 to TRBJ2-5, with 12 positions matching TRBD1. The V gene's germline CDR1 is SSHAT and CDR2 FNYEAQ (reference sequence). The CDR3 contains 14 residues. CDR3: CASSLTGQGATQYF. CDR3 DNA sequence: TGTGCTAGCAGCTTAACGGGACAGGGGGCGACCCAGTACTTC.

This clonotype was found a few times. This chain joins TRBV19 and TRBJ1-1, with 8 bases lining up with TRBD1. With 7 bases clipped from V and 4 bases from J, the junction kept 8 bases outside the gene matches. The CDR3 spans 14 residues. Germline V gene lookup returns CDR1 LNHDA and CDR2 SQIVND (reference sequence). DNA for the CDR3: TGTGCCAGTAATACCAGGGGGCGCGGCACTGAAGCTTTCTTT. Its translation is CASNTRGRGTEAFF.

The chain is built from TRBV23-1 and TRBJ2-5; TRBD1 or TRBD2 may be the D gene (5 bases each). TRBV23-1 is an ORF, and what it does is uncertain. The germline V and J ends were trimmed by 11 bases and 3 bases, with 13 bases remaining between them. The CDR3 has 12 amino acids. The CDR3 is CAGGQGEETQYF. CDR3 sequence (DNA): TGCGCCGGAGGCCAGGGAGAAGAGACCCAGTACTTC.

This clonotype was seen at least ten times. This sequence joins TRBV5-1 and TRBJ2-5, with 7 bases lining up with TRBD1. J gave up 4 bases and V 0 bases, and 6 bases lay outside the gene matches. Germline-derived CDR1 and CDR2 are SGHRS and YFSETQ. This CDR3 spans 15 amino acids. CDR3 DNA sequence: TGCGCCAGCAGCTTGGAAACAGGGGTGGGAGAGACCCAGTACTTC. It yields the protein CASSLETGVGETQYF.

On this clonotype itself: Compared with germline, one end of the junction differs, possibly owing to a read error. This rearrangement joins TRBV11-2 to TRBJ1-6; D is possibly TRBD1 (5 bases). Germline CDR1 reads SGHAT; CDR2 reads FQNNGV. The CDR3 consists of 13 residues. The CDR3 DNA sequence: TGTGCCAGCAGCTTACAGGGAGGGTCGAGTGCCTATTTT. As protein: CASSLQGGSSAYF.

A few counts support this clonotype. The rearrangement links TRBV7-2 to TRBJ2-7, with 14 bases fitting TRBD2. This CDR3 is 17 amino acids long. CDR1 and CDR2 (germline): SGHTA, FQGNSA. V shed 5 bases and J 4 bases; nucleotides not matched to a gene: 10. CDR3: CASSISPGLAGDYEQYF. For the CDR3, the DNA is TGTGCCAGCAGCATATCCCCGGGACTAGCGGGAGATTACGAGCAGTACTTC. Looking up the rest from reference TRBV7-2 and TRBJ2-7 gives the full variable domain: GAGVSQSPSNKVTEKGKDVELRCDPISGHTALYWYRQSLGQGLEFLIYFQGNSAPDKSGLPSDRFSAERTGGSVSTLTIQRTQQEDSAVYLCASSISPGLAGDYEQYFGPGTRLTVT.

CDR3 in amino acids: CAWSGPTLLAGDTDTQYF. CDR3 DNA: TGTGCCTGGAGTGGACCAACCTTACTAGCGGGGGACACAGATACGCAGTATTTT. The chain has TRBV30 and TRBJ2-3; TRBD2 agrees at 11 bases. With 1 base clipped from V and 2 bases from J, the junction kept 11 bases outside the gene matches. This CDR3 is 18 amino acids long. CDR1 and CDR2 (germline): GTSNPN, SVGIG (reference sequence).

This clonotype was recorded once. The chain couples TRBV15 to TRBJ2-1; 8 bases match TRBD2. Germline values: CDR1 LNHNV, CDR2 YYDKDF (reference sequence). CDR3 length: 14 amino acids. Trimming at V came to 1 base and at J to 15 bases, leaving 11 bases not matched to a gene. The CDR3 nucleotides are TGTGCCACCAGCAGAGCCCGAGGTAGCGGGGAGAGGTTCTTC. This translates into CATSRARGSGERFF.

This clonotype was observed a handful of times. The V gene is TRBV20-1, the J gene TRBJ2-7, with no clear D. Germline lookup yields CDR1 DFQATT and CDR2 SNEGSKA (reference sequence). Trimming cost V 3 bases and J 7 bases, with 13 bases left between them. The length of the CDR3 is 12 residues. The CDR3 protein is CSARVGRAEQYF. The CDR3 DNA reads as TGCAGTGCTAGGGTAGGACGAGCAGAGCAGTACTTC.

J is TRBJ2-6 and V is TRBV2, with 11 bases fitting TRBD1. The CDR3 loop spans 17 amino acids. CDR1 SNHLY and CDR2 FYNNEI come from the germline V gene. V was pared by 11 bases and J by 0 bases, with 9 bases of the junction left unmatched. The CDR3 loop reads CAFGTGTGGSGANVLTF. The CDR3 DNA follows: TGTGCCTTCGGGACCGGGACAGGGGGCTCTGGGGCCAACGTCCTGACTTTC.